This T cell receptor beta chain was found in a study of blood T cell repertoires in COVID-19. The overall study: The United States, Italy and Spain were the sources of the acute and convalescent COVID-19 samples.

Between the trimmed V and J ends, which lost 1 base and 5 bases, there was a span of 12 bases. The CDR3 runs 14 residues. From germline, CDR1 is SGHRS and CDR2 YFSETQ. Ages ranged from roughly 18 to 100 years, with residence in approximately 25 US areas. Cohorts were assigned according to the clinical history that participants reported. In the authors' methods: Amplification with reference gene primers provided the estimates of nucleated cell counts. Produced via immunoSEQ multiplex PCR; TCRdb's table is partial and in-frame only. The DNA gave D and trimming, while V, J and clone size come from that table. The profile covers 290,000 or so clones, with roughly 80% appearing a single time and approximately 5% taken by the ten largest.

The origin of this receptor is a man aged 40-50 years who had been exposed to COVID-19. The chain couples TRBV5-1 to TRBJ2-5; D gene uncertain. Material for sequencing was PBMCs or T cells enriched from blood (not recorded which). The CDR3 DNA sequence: TGCGCCAGCAGCTTGAGCCCTATGTCGGAGACCCAGTACTTC. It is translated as CASSLSPMSETQYF. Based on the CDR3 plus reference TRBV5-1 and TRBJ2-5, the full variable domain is KAGVTQTPRYLIKTRGQQVTLSCSPISGHRSVSWYQQTPGQGLQFLFEYFSETQRNKGNFPGRFSGRQFSNSRSEMNVSTLELGDSALYLCASSLSPMSETQYFGPGTRLLVL.